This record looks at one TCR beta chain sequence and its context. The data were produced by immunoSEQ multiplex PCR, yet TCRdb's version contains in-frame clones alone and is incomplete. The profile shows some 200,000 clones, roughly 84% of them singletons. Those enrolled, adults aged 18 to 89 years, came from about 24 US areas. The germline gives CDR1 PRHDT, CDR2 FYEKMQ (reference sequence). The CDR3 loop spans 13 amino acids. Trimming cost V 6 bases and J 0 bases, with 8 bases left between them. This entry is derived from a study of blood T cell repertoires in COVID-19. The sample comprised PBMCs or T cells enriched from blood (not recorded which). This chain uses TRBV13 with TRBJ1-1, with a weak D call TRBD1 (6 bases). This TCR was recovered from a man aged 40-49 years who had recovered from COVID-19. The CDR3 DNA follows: TGTGCCAGCAGTTACAGGGTGAACACTGAAGCTTTCTTT. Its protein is CASSYRVNTEAFF.